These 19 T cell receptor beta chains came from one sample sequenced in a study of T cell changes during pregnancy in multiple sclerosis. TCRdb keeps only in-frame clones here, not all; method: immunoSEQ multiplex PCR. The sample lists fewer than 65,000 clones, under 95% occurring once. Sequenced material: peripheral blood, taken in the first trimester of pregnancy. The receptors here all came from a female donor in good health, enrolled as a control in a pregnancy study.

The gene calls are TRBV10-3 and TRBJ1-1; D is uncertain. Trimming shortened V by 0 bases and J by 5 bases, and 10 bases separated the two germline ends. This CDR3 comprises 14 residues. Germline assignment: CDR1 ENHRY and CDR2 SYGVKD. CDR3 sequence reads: CAISESQGRTEAFF. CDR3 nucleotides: TGTGCCATCAGTGAGTCGCAAGGGAGGACTGAAGCTTTCTTT.

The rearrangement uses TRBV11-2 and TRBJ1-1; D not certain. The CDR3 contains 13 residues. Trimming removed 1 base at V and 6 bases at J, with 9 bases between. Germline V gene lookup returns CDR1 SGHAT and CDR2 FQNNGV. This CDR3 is CASSLGSGSEAFF. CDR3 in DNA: TGTGCCAGCAGCTTAGGGTCCGGGTCTGAAGCTTTCTTT.

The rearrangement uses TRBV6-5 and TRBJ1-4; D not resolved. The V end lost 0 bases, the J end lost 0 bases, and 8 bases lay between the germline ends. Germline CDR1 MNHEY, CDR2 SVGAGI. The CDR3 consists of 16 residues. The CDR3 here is CASSYSSFSTNEKLFF. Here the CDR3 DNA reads TGTGCCAGCAGTTACTCGTCGTTTTCAACTAATGAAAAACTGTTTTTT.

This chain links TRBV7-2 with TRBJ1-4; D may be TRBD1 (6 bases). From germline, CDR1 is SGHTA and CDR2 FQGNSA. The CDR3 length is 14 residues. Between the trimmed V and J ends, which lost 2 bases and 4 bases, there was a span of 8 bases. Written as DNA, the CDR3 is TGTGCCAGCAGCTTACAGGGGTATAATGAAAAACTGTTTTTT. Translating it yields CASSLQGYNEKLFF.

The CDR3 sequence is CASSPTLQETQYF. In nucleotides, the CDR3 is TGTGCCAGCAGCCCGACTCTCCAAGAGACCCAGTACTTC. The V call is TRBV9, the J call TRBJ2-5; no clear D. Germline-derived CDR1 and CDR2 are SGDLS and YYNGEE. The length of the CDR3 is 13 residues. Trimming removed 4 bases from V and 1 base from J, with 8 bases in between.

CDR3 coding DNA: TGTGCCAGCAGTTATTTAAATCAGCCCCAGCATTTT. Its translation: CASSYLNQPQHF. This chain connects TRBV27 to TRBJ1-5; D unclear. The CDR3 is made up of 12 amino acids. Germline V lookup: CDR1 MNHEY, CDR2 SMNVEV (reference sequence). The V and J ends lost 4 bases and 4 bases respectively, with 5 bases between them.

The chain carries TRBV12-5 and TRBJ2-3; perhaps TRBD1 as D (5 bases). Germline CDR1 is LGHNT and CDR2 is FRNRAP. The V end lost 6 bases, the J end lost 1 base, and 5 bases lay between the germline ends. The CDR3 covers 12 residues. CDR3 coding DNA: TGTGCTAGTGGGACAGGCACAGATACGCAGTATTTT. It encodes CASGTGTDTQYF.

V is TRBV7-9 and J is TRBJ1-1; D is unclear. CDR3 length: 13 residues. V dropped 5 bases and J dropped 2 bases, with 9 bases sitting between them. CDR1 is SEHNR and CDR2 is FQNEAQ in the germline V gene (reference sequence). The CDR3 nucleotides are TGTGCCAGCAGCCCCGAGGGTAACACTGAAGCTTTCTTT. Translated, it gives CASSPEGNTEAFF.

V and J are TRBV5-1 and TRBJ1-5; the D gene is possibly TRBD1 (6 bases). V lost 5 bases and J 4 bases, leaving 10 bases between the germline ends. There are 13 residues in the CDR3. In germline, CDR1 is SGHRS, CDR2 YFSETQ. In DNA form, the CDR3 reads TGCGCCAGCAGTCAAGGACAGAATCAGCCCCAGCATTTT. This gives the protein CASSQGQNQPQHF.

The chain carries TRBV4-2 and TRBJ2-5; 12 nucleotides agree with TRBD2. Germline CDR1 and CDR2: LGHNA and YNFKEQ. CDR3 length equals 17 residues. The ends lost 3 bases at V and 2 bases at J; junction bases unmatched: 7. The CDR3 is CASSHSGLAGLQETQYF. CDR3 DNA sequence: TGTGCCAGCAGCCACTCCGGACTAGCGGGATTGCAAGAGACCCAGTACTTC.

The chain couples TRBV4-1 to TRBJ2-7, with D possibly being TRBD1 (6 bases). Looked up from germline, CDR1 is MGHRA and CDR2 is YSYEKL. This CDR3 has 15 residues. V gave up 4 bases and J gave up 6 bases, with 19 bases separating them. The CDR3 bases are TGCGCCAGCAGCCCCCAGGGGACGATGGCGGGCGAGCAGTACTTC. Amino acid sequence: CASSPQGTMAGEQYF.

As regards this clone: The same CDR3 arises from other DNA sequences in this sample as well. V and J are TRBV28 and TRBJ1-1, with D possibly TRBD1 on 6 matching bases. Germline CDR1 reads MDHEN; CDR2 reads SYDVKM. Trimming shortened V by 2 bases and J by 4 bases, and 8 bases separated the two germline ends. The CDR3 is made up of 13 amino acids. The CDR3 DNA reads TGTGCCAGCAGTTTAGGGGGGGCCACTGAAGCTTTCTTT. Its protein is CASSLGGATEAFF.

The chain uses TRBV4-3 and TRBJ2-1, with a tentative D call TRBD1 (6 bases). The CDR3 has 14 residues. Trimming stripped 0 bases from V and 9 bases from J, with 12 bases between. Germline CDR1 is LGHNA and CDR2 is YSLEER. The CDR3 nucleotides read TGCGCCAGCAGCCAAGATAGGGGGTCCGGTGAGCAGTTCTTC. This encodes CASSQDRGSGEQFF.

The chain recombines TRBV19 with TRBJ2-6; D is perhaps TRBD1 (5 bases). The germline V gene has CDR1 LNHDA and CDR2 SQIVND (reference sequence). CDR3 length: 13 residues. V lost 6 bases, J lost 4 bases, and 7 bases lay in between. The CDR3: CASRGVGANVLTF. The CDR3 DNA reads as TGTGCCAGTAGAGGGGTCGGGGCCAACGTCCTGACTTTC.

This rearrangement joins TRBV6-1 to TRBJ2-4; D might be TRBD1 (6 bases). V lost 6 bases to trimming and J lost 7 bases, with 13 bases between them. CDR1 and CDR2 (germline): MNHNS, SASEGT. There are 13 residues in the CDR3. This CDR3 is CASSSGEMNIQYF. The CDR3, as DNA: TGTGCCAGCAGCTCAGGGGAGATGAACATTCAGTACTTC.

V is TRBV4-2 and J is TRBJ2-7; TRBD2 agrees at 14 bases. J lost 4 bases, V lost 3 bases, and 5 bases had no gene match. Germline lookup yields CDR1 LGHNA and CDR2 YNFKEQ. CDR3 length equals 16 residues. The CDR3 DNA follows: TGTGCCAGCAGCCACTTCGGGACTAGCGGGGGTTACGAGCAGTACTTC. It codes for CASSHFGTSGGYEQYF.

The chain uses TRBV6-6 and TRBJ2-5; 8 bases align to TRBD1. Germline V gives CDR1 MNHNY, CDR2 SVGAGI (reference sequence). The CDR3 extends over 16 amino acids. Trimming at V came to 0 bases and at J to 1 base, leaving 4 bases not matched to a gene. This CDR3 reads CASSYSQGEVQETQYF. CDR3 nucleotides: TGTGCCAGCAGTTACTCACAGGGGGAGGTCCAAGAGACCCAGTACTTC.

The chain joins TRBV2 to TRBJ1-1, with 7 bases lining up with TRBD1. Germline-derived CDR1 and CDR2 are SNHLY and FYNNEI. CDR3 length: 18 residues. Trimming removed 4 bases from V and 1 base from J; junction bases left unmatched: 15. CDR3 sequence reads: CASSADRDPTLKNTEAFF. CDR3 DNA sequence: TGTGCCAGCAGTGCCGACAGGGATCCTACCCTTAAGAACACTGAAGCTTTCTTT.

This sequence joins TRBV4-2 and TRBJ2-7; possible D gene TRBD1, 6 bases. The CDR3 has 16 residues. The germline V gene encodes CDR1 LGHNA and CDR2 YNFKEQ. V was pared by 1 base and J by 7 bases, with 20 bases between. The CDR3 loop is CASSQAPRGLSVEQYF. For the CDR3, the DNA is TGTGCCAGCAGCCAAGCCCCCAGGGGCCTCTCGGTGGAGCAGTACTTC.